This passage covers 14 T cell receptor beta chains from one sample sequenced in a study of beta chain bispecific antibodies for T cell cancers. Study findings and constraints: In these mixed samples, most targeted TRBV reads derived from the leukemia cell line.

Their antigen targets remain unknown. TCRdb re-called the 5' RACE reads through MiXCR, storing one row per CDR3 protein. The data show 9,000 or so distinct CDR3 sequences, with roughly 2.2% seen just once and roughly 70% held by the top ten. Blood mononuclear cells were expanded for 3 days using either OKT3 anti-CD3 antibody or CD3/CD28 beads. The sequencing here drew on T cells from a healthy donor cultured with Jurkat leukemia cells, taken from a culture containing an anti-CD19 bispecific antibody. These receptors came from a human donor in good health. Some clones in this sample may be carry-over from other donors' samples.

This clonotype was seen at least ten times. The CDR3 region is CASSEKTTGRVVSGANVLTF. CDR3 DNA: TGTGCCAGCAGTGAAAAGACGACCGGACGGGTAGTCTCTGGGGCCAACGTCCTGACTTTC. The chain couples TRBV2 to TRBJ2-6; D unresolved. This CDR3 has 20 amino acids. Germline V gives CDR1 SNHLY, CDR2 FYNNEI. V was pared by 2 bases and J by 0 bases, with 20 bases between.

This clonotype qualifies as medium-sized (0.01 to 0.1%). The rearrangement uses TRBV28 and TRBJ2-5; 9 bases are shared with TRBD2. CDR1 and CDR2 from the germline V gene are MDHEN and SYDVKM. The CDR3 runs 17 residues. Unmatched junction bases numbered 11, after V lost 3 bases and J lost 3 bases. The CDR3 nucleotides read TGTGCCAGCAGTTTCTCAAGCGGGGGGTTGGTAGAAGAGACCCAGTACTTC. This codes for CASSFSSGGLVEETQYF.

This clonotype showed up many times. The chain is built from TRBV20-1 and TRBJ2-1; the match to TRBD1 covers 10 bases. Germline V gene data show CDR1 as DFQATT and CDR2 as SNEGSKA (reference sequence). The CDR3 consists of 14 residues. With V trimmed by 1 base and J by 8 bases, 5 bases remained unmatched. CDR3 sequence: CSARGDRGIDEQFF. The CDR3 DNA is TGCAGTGCTAGAGGGGACAGGGGAATTGATGAGCAGTTCTTC.

This clonotype has ten or more counts. This chain links TRBV10-2 with TRBJ2-1; no clear D gene. The CDR3 spans 10 residues. Trimming shortened V by 3 bases and J by 9 bases, and 3 bases separated the two germline ends. Germline V lookup: CDR1 WSHSY, CDR2 SAAADI. The CDR3 bases are TGCGCCAGCAGTGAAGGTGAGCAGTTCTTC. Amino acid sequence: CASSEGEQFF.

The sample holds many counts of this clonotype. The chain uses TRBV12-3 or TRBV12-4 and TRBJ1-2; D not resolved. The V end lost 2 bases, the J end lost 4 bases, and 11 bases lay between the germline ends. This CDR3 has 14 amino acids. The DNA for the CDR3 is TGTGCCAGCAGTTTATGGCAGTCTACCTATGGCTACACCTTC. Protein product: CASSLWQSTYGYTF.

This clonotype was recorded at least ten times. The chain links TRBV5-1 to TRBJ2-7; D is possibly TRBD1 or TRBD2 (5 bases each). CDR3 length: 15 residues. V lost 4 bases to trimming and J lost 6 bases, with 20 bases between them. Germline loops: CDR1 SGHRS, CDR2 YFSETQ. The CDR3 DNA reads as TGCGCCAGCAGCCGGCGGTCCCAGGGACCCCTCGAGCAGTACTTC. Translated: CASSRRSQGPLEQYF.

This clonotype has a count of ten or more. This rearrangement joins TRBV14 to TRBJ2-7, with 7 bases fitting TRBD2. The CDR3 is 15 amino acids. The germline V gene encodes CDR1 SGHDN and CDR2 FVKESK. Unmatched junction bases numbered 9, after V lost 2 bases and J lost 5 bases. The CDR3, as DNA: TGTGCCAGCAGCCAATACCGGACTAGATTGGACGAGCAGTACTTC. Translated, it gives CASSQYRTRLDEQYF.

This clonotype was seen ten or more times. The chain links TRBV20-1 to TRBJ2-6; D is ambiguous. CDR1 and CDR2 from the germline V gene are DFQATT and SNEGSKA (reference sequence). V was cut by 3 bases and J by 4 bases, with 13 bases left in between. CDR3 length equals 15 residues. This CDR3 reads CSASLGGSGANVLTF. CDR3 DNA: TGCAGTGCTAGTCTCGGTGGGTCAGGGGCCAACGTCCTGACTTTC.

This clonotype was seen ten or more times. The chain recombines TRBV25-1 with TRBJ2-1, with 7 bases identical to TRBD1. The CDR3 spans 17 residues. With 3 bases clipped from V and 4 bases from J, the junction kept 12 bases outside the gene matches. CDR1 and CDR2 from the germline V gene are MGHDK and SYGVNS. The CDR3 here is CASSEDTGTDLYNEQFF. The CDR3 DNA reads as TGTGCCAGCAGTGAGGACACCGGGACAGACCTATACAATGAGCAGTTCTTC.

In this sample, this clonotype turned up many times. CDR3 nucleotide sequence: TGTGCCAGCTCACCACGGGACAATTCACATCAGCCCCAGCATTTT. Encoded protein: CASSPRDNSHQPQHF. The rearrangement joins TRBV18 to TRBJ1-5, with D maybe TRBD1 (6 bases). Looked up from germline, CDR1 is KGHSH and CDR2 is LQKENI. The CDR3 contains 15 residues. V was pared by 1 base and J by 5 bases, with 12 bases between.

The sample holds many counts of this clonotype. The V call is TRBV20-1, the J call TRBJ2-3, with D unclear. The CDR3 has 12 residues. Trimming took 7 bases from V and 2 from J, leaving 10 bases between them. Per germline, CDR1 DFQATT and CDR2 SNEGSKA (reference sequence). CDR3 residues: CSVPQNTDTQYF. Here the CDR3 DNA reads TGCAGTGTCCCTCAAAACACAGATACGCAGTATTTT.

This clonotype was recorded at least ten times. V gene TRBV20-1 combines with J gene TRBJ2-1; TRBD2 matches at 13 bases. After removal of 7 bases from V and 4 bases from J, the junction contained 4 bases not matched to a gene. Germline lookup yields CDR1 DFQATT and CDR2 SNEGSKA (reference sequence). The CDR3 covers 14 residues. The CDR3 sequence is CSGTSGGGYNEQFF. The CDR3 DNA follows: TGCAGTGGGACTAGCGGGGGAGGGTACAATGAGCAGTTCTTC.

This clonotype was picked up many times. V and J are TRBV27 and TRBJ1-4; 9 bases are a match to TRBD1. Trimming removed 8 bases from V and 7 bases from J; junction bases left unmatched: 11. In germline, CDR1 is MNHEY, CDR2 SMNVEV (reference sequence). This CDR3 has 15 residues. CDR3 DNA: TGTGCCAGCCGGACACAGGGGGCCGGCGTTGAAAAACTGTTTTTT. Residues: CASRTQGAGVEKLFF.

The sample holds many counts of this clonotype. CDR3 bases: TGCGCCAGCCGCGGCAGGGGTGAAGAAAAACTGTTTTTT. This sequence encodes CASRGRGEEKLFF. The J gene is TRBJ1-4, the V gene TRBV5-1; a weak D match, TRBD1 (6 bases). Germline V gives CDR1 SGHRS, CDR2 YFSETQ. This CDR3 is 13 amino acids long. V was clipped by 7 bases and J by 8 bases, with 15 bases between them.